The 25 T cell receptor beta chains below were found in one sample sequenced in a study of blood T cell repertoires in COVID-19. Using immunoSEQ multiplex PCR, the repertoire was profiled, and TCRdb retains in-frame clones only, with some absent. The table shows just over 650,000 clones, with more than 80% occurring only once. The sequenced sample was peripheral blood. These TCRs come from a woman between 18 and 30 years old with acute or convalescent COVID-19.

The chain links TRBV6-5 to TRBJ2-7; a possible D gene is TRBD1 (5 bases). The CDR3 covers 15 residues. Germline CDR1 MNHEY, CDR2 SVGAGI. The V end was cut by 2 bases, the J end by 2 bases, with 13 bases between. CDR3: CASSYEGERTYEQYF. As DNA, the CDR3 is TGTGCCAGCAGTTACGAAGGGGAAAGGACCTACGAGCAGTACTTC.

This chain connects TRBV3-1 (or the pseudogene TRBV3-2) to TRBJ2-2; D not certain. V shed 6 bases and J shed 6 bases, with 8 bases lying between them. The germline V gene encodes CDR1 LGHDT and CDR2 YNNKEL (reference sequence). The CDR3 totals 12 residues. As DNA, the CDR3 is TGTGCCAGCAGTAACAATCCCGGGGAGCTGTTTTTT. Translation gives CASSNNPGELFF.

The V gene is TRBV7-2, the J gene TRBJ1-2, with D possibly TRBD1 on 6 matching bases. The length of the CDR3 is 15 residues. Germline V lookup: CDR1 SGHTA, CDR2 FQGNSA. V gave up 1 base and J gave up 4 bases, with 13 bases separating them. The CDR3 DNA follows: TGTGCCAGCAGCTTAGATCTCCGCAGGGGCTATGGCTACACCTTC. It specifies CASSLDLRRGYGYTF.

This clone is a singleton in its sample. The chain couples TRBV7-9 to TRBJ2-1; tentatively, D is TRBD1 (7 bases). Trimming shortened V by 1 base and J by 8 bases, and 12 bases separated the two germline ends. This CDR3 is built from 14 residues. Germline V gives CDR1 SEHNR, CDR2 FQNEAQ (reference sequence). The CDR3 here is CASSLGGGGHEQFF. The DNA for the CDR3 is TGTGCCAGCAGCTTAGGCGGAGGGGGCCATGAGCAGTTCTTC.

V gene TRBV5-1 combines with J gene TRBJ1-5, with unresolved D. The V gene's germline CDR1 is SGHRS and CDR2 YFSETQ. V lost 4 bases to trimming and J lost 1 base, with 9 bases between them. The CDR3 has 14 residues. The CDR3 sequence is CASSPGLSNQPQHF. The CDR3, as DNA: TGCGCCAGCAGCCCAGGACTGAGCAATCAGCCCCAGCATTTT.

The chain combines TRBV7-9 with TRBJ2-3, with a tentative D call TRBD2 (6 bases). V gave up 5 bases and J gave up 5 bases, with 11 bases separating them. The CDR3 covers 13 residues. The germline CDR1 and CDR2 sequences are SEHNR and FQNEAQ (reference sequence). The DNA for the CDR3 is TGTGCCAGCAGCCTCGGGAGTGGAGATACGCAGTATTTT. Amino acids: CASSLGSGDTQYF.

This sequence joins TRBV30 and TRBJ1-5; TRBD1 might be the D (5 bases). V lost 0 bases and J lost 0, with 9 bases in between. The germline gives CDR1 GTSNPN, CDR2 SVGIG (reference sequence). There are 15 residues in the CDR3. CDR3 loop: CAWSVGTLSNQPQHF. DNA of the CDR3: TGTGCCTGGAGTGTAGGGACTCTTAGCAATCAGCCCCAGCATTTT.

This rearrangement joins TRBV30 to TRBJ1-2; D is undetermined. Trimming stripped 4 bases from V and 4 bases from J, with 10 bases between. Germline V gene data show CDR1 as GTSNPN and CDR2 as SVGIG (reference sequence). This CDR3 spans 12 amino acids. CDR3 nucleotide sequence: TGTGCCTGGATGCAGGAAATCTATGGCTACACCTTC. As protein: CAWMQEIYGYTF. Variable domain in full (rest from reference TRBV30 and TRBJ1-2): SQTIHQWPATLVQPVGSPLSLECTVEGTSNPNLYWYRQAAGRGLQLLFYSVGIGQISSEVPQNLSASRPQDRQFILSSKKLLLSDSGFYLCAWMQEIYGYTFGSGTRLTVV.

The J gene is TRBJ1-2, the V gene TRBV23-1, with 8 bases fitting TRBD1. TRBV23-1 is an ORF, and what it does is uncertain. This CDR3 spans 16 amino acids. V was clipped by 1 base and J by 8 bases; unmatched bases: 12. The CDR3 coding sequence is TGCGCCAGCAGTCAATATCAGGGGGCTCCAATCGGGGGCTACACCTTC. Amino acids: CASSQYQGAPIGGYTF.

The chain has TRBV4-1 and TRBJ2-2; TRBD1 might be the D (6 bases). The CDR3 is 16 amino acids. CDR1 MGHRA and CDR2 YSYEKL come from the germline V gene. Trimming shortened V by 2 bases and J by 1 base, and 11 bases separated the two germline ends. In nucleotides, the CDR3 is TGCGCCAGCAGCCAAACCGGGACAATGAACACCGGGGAGCTGTTTTTT. Amino acid sequence: CASSQTGTMNTGELFF.

This CDR3 is CASSFPGTGGQGEQFF. For the CDR3, the DNA is TGTGCCAGCAGTTTTCCCGGGACAGGAGGCCAGGGTGAGCAGTTCTTC. The genes are TRBV7-6 and TRBJ2-1, with TRBD1 identical over 8 bases. CDR3 size: 16 residues. J was trimmed by 9 bases and V by 6 bases; bases with no gene match: 16. Germline V gene lookup returns CDR1 SGHVS and CDR2 FNYEAQ.

V usage is TRBV6-5 and J usage is TRBJ2-5; perhaps TRBD1 as D (6 bases). Germline-derived CDR1 and CDR2 are MNHEY and SVGAGI. The germline V and J ends were trimmed by 7 bases and 1 base, with 16 bases remaining between them. The CDR3 length is 15 residues. CDR3: CASKGSVGGQETQYF. CDR3 in DNA: TGTGCCAGCAAGGGGTCCGTAGGGGGCCAAGAGACCCAGTACTTC.

The chain couples TRBV4-3 to TRBJ2-2; D is undetermined. The CDR3 is made up of 12 amino acids. Trimming removed 2 bases from V and 5 bases from J, with 3 bases in between. Germline V CDR1 and CDR2: LGHNA, YSLEER. In DNA form, the CDR3 reads TGCGCCAGCAGCCAACTTACCGGGGAGCTGTTTTTT. It encodes CASSQLTGELFF.

The CDR3: CASSYRDSKANEQFF. DNA for the CDR3: TGTGCCAGCAGTTACAGGGACAGCAAAGCGAATGAGCAGTTCTTC. The chain links TRBV6-5 to TRBJ2-1; 7 bases map to TRBD1. Unmatched junction bases numbered 8, after V lost 2 bases and J lost 7 bases. CDR1 is MNHEY and CDR2 is SVGAGI in the germline V gene. This CDR3 is built from 15 residues.

The genes are TRBV29-1 and TRBJ1-1; 8 bases fit TRBD1. The CDR3 runs 15 residues. J lost 7 bases, V lost 5 bases, and 15 bases had no gene match. From germline, CDR1 is SQVTM and CDR2 ANQGSEA. The CDR3 loop reads CSVSQFWQGAFEAFF. Here the CDR3 DNA reads TGCAGCGTTTCTCAATTTTGGCAGGGGGCTTTTGAAGCTTTCTTT.

This clone is a singleton in its sample. The chain is built from TRBV12-3 or TRBV12-4 and TRBJ1-6; the D gene is possibly TRBD1 (5 bases). The CDR3 length is 13 residues. V was trimmed by 5 bases and J by 9 bases, leaving 11 bases between them. CDR3 protein: CASSADSFSPLHF. The CDR3 nucleotides are TGTGCCAGCAGTGCCGACAGTTTTTCACCCCTCCACTTT.

The V gene is TRBV6-5, the J gene TRBJ1-3, with a tentative D call TRBD1 (5 bases). From germline, CDR1 is MNHEY and CDR2 SVGAGI. The V end lost 10 bases, the J end lost 3 bases, and 16 bases lay between the germline ends. This CDR3 contains 14 residues. The CDR3 spells CATNPGGVGNTIYF. Here the CDR3 DNA reads TGTGCCACCAACCCCGGGGGGGTTGGAAACACCATATATTTT.

The chain combines TRBV3-1 (or the pseudogene TRBV3-2) with TRBJ1-1; 12 bases line up with TRBD1. CDR1 is LGHDT, CDR2 YNNKEL, per germline (reference sequence). V lost 4 bases and J lost 4; bases outside the gene matches: 10. This CDR3 has 17 amino acids. CDR3 sequence reads: CASSPRDRGRRGTEAFF. The CDR3 nucleotides read TGTGCCAGCAGCCCCCGGGACAGGGGGCGGAGGGGCACTGAAGCTTTCTTT.

The chain recombines TRBV28 with TRBJ2-7; 11 bases fit TRBD1. This CDR3 is 14 amino acids long. CDR1 MDHEN and CDR2 SYDVKM come from the germline V gene. The V gene end was trimmed by 6 bases and the J gene end by 7 bases; junction bases not matched to a gene: 8. The CDR3 coding sequence is TGTGCCAGCAGCCGCCGGGACAGGGGGGCGGAGCAGTACTTC. Translation: CASSRRDRGAEQYF.

V gene TRBV5-1 combines with J gene TRBJ1-1; D may be TRBD1 (5 bases). V shed 0 bases and J shed 2 bases, with 14 bases lying between them. The germline gives CDR1 SGHRS, CDR2 YFSETQ. The CDR3 extends over 16 amino acids. The CDR3 loop is CASSLVGLGDNTEAFF. The DNA for the CDR3 is TGCGCCAGCAGCTTGGTGGGGCTAGGGGATAACACTGAAGCTTTCTTT.

The V call is TRBV7-2, the J call TRBJ2-4, with TRBD2 identical over 10 bases. This CDR3 region has 16 residues. Germline lookup yields CDR1 SGHTA and CDR2 FQGNSA. The trim removed 5 bases at V and 0 bases at J, leaving 4 bases unmatched. CDR3 DNA sequence: TGTGCCAGCAGCCAAGCGGGGGGGCTAGCCAAAAACATTCAGTACTTC. It yields the protein CASSQAGGLAKNIQYF.

This rearrangement joins TRBV5-4 to TRBJ1-2; tentatively, D is TRBD1 (6 bases). The V gene's germline CDR1 is SGHNT and CDR2 YYREEE (reference sequence). This CDR3 has 14 residues. The V gene lost 4 bases and the J gene lost 6 bases, with 16 bases spanning the gap. In nucleotides, the CDR3 is TGTGCCAGCAGCAGAGGGGGAGTGACGAATGGCTACACCTTC. Translation: CASSRGGVTNGYTF.

V and J are TRBV6-5 and TRBJ1-1; D is ambiguous. Trimming removed 0 bases from V and 6 bases from J, with 11 bases in between. CDR1 is MNHEY, CDR2 SVGAGI, per germline. This CDR3 has 14 amino acids. The CDR3 DNA sequence: TGTGCCAGCAGTTACTCGGATGGAGTATCTGAAGCTTTCTTT. It is translated as CASSYSDGVSEAFF.

V usage is TRBV5-4 and J usage is TRBJ2-1, with a tentative D call TRBD1 (6 bases). V was pared by 2 bases and J by 3 bases, with 9 bases between. Germline V gives CDR1 SGHNT, CDR2 YYREEE (reference sequence). There are 14 residues in the CDR3. The chain's CDR3 is CASSFRDNYNEQFF. CDR3 sequence (DNA): TGTGCCAGCAGCTTCCGGGACAACTACAATGAGCAGTTCTTC. Filled out from reference TRBV5-4 and TRBJ2-1, the complete variable domain reads ETGVTQSPTHLIKTRGQQVTLRCSSQSGHNTVSWYQQALGQGPQFIFQYYREEENGRGNFPPRFSGLQFPNYSSELNVNALELDDSALYLCASSFRDNYNEQFFGPGTRLTVL.

The chain couples TRBV7-2 to TRBJ1-2, with TRBD1 matching 9 bases. The V and J ends lost 6 bases and 0 bases, in that order; junction bases with no gene match: 2. This CDR3 spans 14 amino acids. From germline, CDR1 is SGHTA and CDR2 FQGNSA. The CDR3: CASRRQGANYGYTF. The CDR3 nucleotides read TGTGCCAGCAGACGACAGGGGGCTAACTATGGCTACACCTTC. The whole variable domain, remainder taken from reference TRBV7-2 and TRBJ1-2, is GAGVSQSPSNKVTEKGKDVELRCDPISGHTALYWYRQSLGQGLEFLIYFQGNSAPDKSGLPSDRFSAERTGGSVSTLTIQRTQQEDSAVYLCASRRQGANYGYTFGSGTRLTVV.